This T cell receptor (beta chain) was captured in a study of beta chain features in type 1 diabetes. The germline V gene encodes CDR1 LGHNA and CDR2 YSLEER. The ends were cut back, 0 bases at V and 5 bases at J, with 12 bases in the middle. The CDR3 is 15 amino acids. As every portion of the isolated RNA was reverse transcribed, the sequencing read expressed TCRB transcripts. For naive, central memory and regulatory T cell samples, reads averaged roughly 4 million. Method: immunoSEQ multiplex PCR; TCRdb's copy keeps in-frame clones and lacks some. The table includes under 550,000 clones, around 10% detected once. CD45RO/CCR7/CD25/CD127/CD95/CD27 staining was used to isolate CD4+ naive, central memory, regulatory and stem cell-like memory cells by sorting.

J is TRBJ2-3 and V is TRBV4-3, with D unresolved. This receptor was obtained from a woman aged 18 to 35 in good health. Sequenced input: naive CD4+ T cells from blood. This CDR3 reads CASSQDRISRDTQYF. In DNA form, the CDR3 reads TGCGCCAGCAGCCAAGATAGGATCAGCCGAGATACGCAGTATTTT.